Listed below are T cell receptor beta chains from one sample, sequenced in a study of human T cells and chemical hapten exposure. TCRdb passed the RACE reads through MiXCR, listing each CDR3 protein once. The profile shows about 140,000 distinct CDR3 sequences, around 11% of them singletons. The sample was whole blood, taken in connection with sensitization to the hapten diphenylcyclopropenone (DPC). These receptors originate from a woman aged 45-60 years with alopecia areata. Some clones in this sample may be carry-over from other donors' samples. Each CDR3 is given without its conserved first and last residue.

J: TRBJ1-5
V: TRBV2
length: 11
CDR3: ASSQYAGPSQH

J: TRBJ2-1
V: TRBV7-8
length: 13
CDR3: ASSLVQGVNNEQF

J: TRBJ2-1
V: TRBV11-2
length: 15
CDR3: ASSLILAGGVQNEQF

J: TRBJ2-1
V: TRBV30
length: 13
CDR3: AWSASNVPFNEQF

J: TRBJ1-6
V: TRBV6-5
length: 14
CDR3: ASSLIPGQGGSPLH

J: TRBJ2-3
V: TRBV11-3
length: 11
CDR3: ASSPSPGDTQY

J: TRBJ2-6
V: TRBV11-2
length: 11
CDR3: ASSPSWANVLT

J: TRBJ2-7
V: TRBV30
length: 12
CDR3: AWTSVRGLYEQY

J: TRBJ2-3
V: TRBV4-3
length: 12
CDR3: ASSQAPPGIPKY

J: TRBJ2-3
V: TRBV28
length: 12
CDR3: ASSLPAGPRTQY

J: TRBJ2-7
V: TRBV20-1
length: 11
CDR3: SAPTTVHYEQY

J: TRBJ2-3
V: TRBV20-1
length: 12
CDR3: SARISGTSDTQY

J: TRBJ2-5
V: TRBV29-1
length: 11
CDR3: SVGQGAKETQY

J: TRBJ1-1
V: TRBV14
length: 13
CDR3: ASSSRQGYGTEAF

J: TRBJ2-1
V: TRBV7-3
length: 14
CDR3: ASSSQDPPRYNEQF

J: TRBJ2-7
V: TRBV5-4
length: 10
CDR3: ASSLPPYEQY

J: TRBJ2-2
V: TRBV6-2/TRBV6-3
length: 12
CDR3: ASSYHSGAKELF

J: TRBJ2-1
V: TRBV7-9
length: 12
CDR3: TSSLETSYNEQF

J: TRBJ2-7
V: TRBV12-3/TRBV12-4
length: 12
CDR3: ASTPTGVSYEQY

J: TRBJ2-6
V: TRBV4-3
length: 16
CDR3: ASSATTGGEAGANVLT

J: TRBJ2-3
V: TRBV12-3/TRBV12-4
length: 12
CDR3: ASSFDRPTDTQY

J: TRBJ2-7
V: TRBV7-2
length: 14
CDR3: ASSTFPGTSGDEQY

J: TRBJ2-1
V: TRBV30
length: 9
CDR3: AWTPGGRQF